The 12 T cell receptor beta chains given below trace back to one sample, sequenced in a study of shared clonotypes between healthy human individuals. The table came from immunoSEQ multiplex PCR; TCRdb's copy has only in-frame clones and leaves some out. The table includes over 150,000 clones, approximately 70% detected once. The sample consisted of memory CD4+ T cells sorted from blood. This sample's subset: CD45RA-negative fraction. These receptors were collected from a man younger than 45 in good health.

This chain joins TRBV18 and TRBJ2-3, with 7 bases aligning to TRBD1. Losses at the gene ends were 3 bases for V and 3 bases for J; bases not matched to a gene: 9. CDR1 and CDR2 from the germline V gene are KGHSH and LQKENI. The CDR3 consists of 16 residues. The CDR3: CASSPGITGATDTQYF. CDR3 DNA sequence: TGTGCCAGCTCACCGGGCATTACAGGGGCAACAGATACGCAGTATTTT.

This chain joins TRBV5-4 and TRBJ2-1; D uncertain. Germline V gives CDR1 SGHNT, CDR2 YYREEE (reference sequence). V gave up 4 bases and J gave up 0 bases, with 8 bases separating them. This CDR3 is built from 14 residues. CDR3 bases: TGTGCCAGCAGCGAAGAGAGCTCCTACAATGAGCAGTTCTTC. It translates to CASSEESSYNEQFF.

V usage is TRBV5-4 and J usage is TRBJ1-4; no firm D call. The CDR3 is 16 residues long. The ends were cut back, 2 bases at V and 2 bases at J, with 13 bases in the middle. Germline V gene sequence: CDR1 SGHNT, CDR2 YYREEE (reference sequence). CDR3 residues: CASSFSPPQTNEKLFF. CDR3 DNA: TGTGCCAGCAGCTTTTCCCCCCCGCAGACTAATGAAAAACTGTTTTTT.

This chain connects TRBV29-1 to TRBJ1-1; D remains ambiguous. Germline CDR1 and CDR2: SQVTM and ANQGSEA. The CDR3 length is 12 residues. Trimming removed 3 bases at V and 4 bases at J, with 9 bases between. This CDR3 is CSVEDGGTEAFF. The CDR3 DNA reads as TGCAGCGTTGAGGACGGTGGCACTGAAGCTTTCTTT.

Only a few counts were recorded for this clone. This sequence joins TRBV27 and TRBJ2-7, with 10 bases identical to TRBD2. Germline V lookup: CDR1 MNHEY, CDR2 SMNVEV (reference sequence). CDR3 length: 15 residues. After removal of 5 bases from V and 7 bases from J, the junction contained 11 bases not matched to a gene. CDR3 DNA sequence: TGTGCCAGCAGTCCTACCTGGACTAGCGGAGGGGAGCAGTACTTC. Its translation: CASSPTWTSGGEQYF.

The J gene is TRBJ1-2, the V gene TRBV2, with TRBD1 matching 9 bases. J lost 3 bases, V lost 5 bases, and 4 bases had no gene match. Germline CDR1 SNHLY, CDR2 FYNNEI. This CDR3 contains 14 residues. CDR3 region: CASSPTGGDYGYTF. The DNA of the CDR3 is TGTGCCAGCAGTCCGACAGGGGGGGACTATGGCTACACCTTC. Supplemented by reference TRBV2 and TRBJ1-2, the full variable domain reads EPEVTQTPSHQVTQMGQEVILRCVPISNHLYFYWYRQILGQKVEFLVSFYNNEISEKSEIFDDQFSVERPDGSNFTLKIRSTKLEDSAMYFCASSPTGGDYGYTFGSGTRLTVV.

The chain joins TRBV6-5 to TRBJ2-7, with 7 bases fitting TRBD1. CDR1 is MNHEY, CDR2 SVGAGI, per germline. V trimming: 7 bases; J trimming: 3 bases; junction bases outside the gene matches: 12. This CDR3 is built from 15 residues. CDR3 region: CASTRDRTMGYEQYF. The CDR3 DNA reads TGTGCCAGCACGAGGGACAGAACAATGGGCTACGAGCAGTACTTC.

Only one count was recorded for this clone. The CDR3 DNA reads TGTGCCAGCAGTCGGACAGGTTCAGATACGCAGTATTTT. Amino acids: CASSRTGSDTQYF. The chain joins TRBV27 to TRBJ2-3; 7 bases align to TRBD1. V was pared by 5 bases and J by 4 bases, with 3 bases of the junction left unmatched. The CDR3 extends over 13 amino acids. CDR1 is MNHEY, CDR2 SMNVEV, per germline (reference sequence).

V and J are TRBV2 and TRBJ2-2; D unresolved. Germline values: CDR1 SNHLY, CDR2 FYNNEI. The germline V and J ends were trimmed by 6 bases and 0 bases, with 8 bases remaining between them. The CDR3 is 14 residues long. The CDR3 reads CASSMVTNTGELFF. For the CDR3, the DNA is TGTGCCAGCAGCATGGTGACGAACACCGGGGAGCTGTTTTTT.

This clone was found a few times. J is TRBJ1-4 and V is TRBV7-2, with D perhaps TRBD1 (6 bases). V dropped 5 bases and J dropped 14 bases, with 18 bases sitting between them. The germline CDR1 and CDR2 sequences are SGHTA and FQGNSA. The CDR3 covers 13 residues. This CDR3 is CASSPGRGKGLFF. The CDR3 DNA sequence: TGTGCCAGCAGCCCCGGCAGGGGAAAAGGGCTGTTTTTT.

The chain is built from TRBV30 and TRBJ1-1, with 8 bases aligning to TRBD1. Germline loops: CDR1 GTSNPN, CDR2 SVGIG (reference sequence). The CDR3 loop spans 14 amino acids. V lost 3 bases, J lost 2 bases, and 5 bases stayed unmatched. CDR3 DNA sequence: TGTGCCTGGAGCCCCGGACAGGGAAACACTGAAGCTTTCTTT. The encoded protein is CAWSPGQGNTEAFF.

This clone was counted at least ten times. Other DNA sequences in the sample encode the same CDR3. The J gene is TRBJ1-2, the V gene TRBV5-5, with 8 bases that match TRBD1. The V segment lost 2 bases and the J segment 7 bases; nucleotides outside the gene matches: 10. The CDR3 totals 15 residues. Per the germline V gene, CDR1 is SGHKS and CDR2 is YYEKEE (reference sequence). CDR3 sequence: CASSLTGGLAGGYTF. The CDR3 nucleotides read TGTGCCAGCAGCTTAACAGGGGGTTTGGCGGGTGGCTACACCTTC. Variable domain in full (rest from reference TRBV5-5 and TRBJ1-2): DAGVTQSPTHLIKTRGQQVTLRCSPISGHKSVSWYQQVLGQGPQFIFQYYEKEERGRGNFPDRFSARQFPNYSSELNVNALLLGDSALYLCASSLTGGLAGGYTFGSGTRLTVV.